This T cell receptor beta chain was captured in a study of OX40 agonist ivuxolimab in advanced cancers. Patients were excluded for autoimmune disease history or systemic immunosuppression. This CDR3 contains 13 residues. The V end lost 1 base, the J end lost 4 bases, and 7 bases lay between the germline ends. The germline V gene encodes CDR1 SGHTA and CDR2 FQGTGA. Sequencing was performed with immunoSEQ multiplex PCR; in TCRdb, only in-frame clones are kept and a portion is missing. The sample yields about 69,000 clones, 85% to 90% seen once. The rearrangement uses TRBV7-3 and TRBJ1-1, with a tentative D call TRBD1 (5 bases). This material consisted of CD4+ or CD8+ T cells sorted from blood, taken in a trial of the OX40 agonist ivuxolimab. This receptor was taken from an adult with an advanced solid tumor such as melanoma, head and neck, liver or kidney cancer. In nucleotides, the CDR3 is TGTGCCAGCAGCTTAATGGGGGGCACTGAAGCTTTCTTT. Translation: CASSLMGGTEAFF.